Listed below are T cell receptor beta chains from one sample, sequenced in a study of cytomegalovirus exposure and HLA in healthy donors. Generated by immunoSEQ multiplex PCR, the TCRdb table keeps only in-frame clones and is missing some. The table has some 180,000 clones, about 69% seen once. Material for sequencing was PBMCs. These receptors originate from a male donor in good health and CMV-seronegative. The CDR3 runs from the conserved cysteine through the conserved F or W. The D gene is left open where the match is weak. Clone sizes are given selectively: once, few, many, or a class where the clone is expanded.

cdr3_nt: TGTGCCAGCAGTTTCCAACAGGGGAACAATGAAAAACTGTTTTTT
cdr3_aa: CASSFQQGNNEKLFF
clone_size: few
j_call: TRBJ1-4
d_call: TRBD1
v_call: TRBV6-5

cdr3_nt: TGTGCCTGTGCCTCCCGGGACAGTTTCACCGGGGAGCTGTTTTTT
cdr3_aa: CACASRDSFTGELFF
clone_size: -
j_call: TRBJ2-2
d_call: TRBD1
v_call: TRBV30

cdr3_nt: TGTGCCAGCAGCCCCGGGACAGGCCGTCCCGGGGAGCTGTTTTTT
cdr3_aa: CASSPGTGRPGELFF
clone_size: -
j_call: TRBJ2-2
d_call: TRBD1
v_call: TRBV11-3

cdr3_nt: TGTGCCAGCAGTTCCTTCGGGGGCTCTGGAAACACCATATATTTT
cdr3_aa: CASSSFGGSGNTIYF
clone_size: once
j_call: TRBJ1-3
d_call: -
v_call: TRBV25-1

cdr3_nt: TGTGCCAGCAGCCCCGGGACTAGCGGGTACAATGAGCAGTTCTTC
cdr3_aa: CASSPGTSGYNEQFF
clone_size: -
j_call: TRBJ2-1
d_call: TRBD2
v_call: TRBV28

cdr3_nt: TGTGCCAGCAGCCAGAATAGCGGAGCCGCCCCTGAGTACTTC
cdr3_aa: CASSQNSGAAPEYF
clone_size: -
j_call: TRBJ2-5
d_call: -
v_call: TRBV7-2

cdr3_nt: TGTGCCAGCAGGGACAGGGGGAACCTTAATTCACCCCTCCACTTT
cdr3_aa: CASRDRGNLNSPLHF
clone_size: -
j_call: TRBJ1-6
d_call: TRBD1
v_call: TRBV6-1

cdr3_nt: TGTGCCAGCAGCGTAGATGGCGGGAGTTCATCCACCGGGGAGCTGTTTTTT
cdr3_aa: CASSVDGGSSSTGELFF
clone_size: -
j_call: TRBJ2-2
d_call: TRBD2
v_call: TRBV9

cdr3_nt: TGTGCCAGCAGTTTAAGCGGGGGGTACACTGAAGCTTTCTTT
cdr3_aa: CASSLSGGYTEAFF
clone_size: -
j_call: TRBJ1-1
d_call: -
v_call: TRBV28

cdr3_nt: TGTGCCAGCAGTGACCCCGGACAGGGGGCGGGGACCCAGTACTTC
cdr3_aa: CASSDPGQGAGTQYF
clone_size: few
j_call: TRBJ2-5
d_call: TRBD1
v_call: TRBV25-1

cdr3_nt: TGTGCCAGCAGTTACTCGCAGGGGCTCAGGCGCTACACCTTC
cdr3_aa: CASSYSQGLRRYTF
clone_size: -
j_call: TRBJ1-2
d_call: -
v_call: TRBV6-5

cdr3_nt: TGTGCCAGCAGCCCACCTAGCGGGAGCAAAAACATTCAGTACTTC
cdr3_aa: CASSPPSGSKNIQYF
clone_size: -
j_call: TRBJ2-4
d_call: TRBD2
v_call: TRBV13

cdr3_nt: TGTGCCAGCAGCGCCGGGACTAGATACGAGCAGTACTTC
cdr3_aa: CASSAGTRYEQYF
clone_size: -
j_call: TRBJ2-7
d_call: TRBD2
v_call: TRBV11-2

cdr3_nt: TGTGCCAGCAGCATTAGCGGGAGGGCTAACACCGGGGAGCTGTTTTTT
cdr3_aa: CASSISGRANTGELFF
clone_size: few
j_call: TRBJ2-2
d_call: TRBD2
v_call: TRBV9

cdr3_nt: TGTGCCAGCACCCTTACCGGAGTTCAGCCCCAGCATTTT
cdr3_aa: CASTLTGVQPQHF
clone_size: -
j_call: TRBJ1-5
d_call: -
v_call: TRBV6-6

cdr3_nt: TGTGCCAGCAGACCCACAGGGGGCGCAACACAGCCCCAGCATTTT
cdr3_aa: CASRPTGGATQPQHF
clone_size: few
j_call: TRBJ1-5
d_call: TRBD1
v_call: TRBV6-6

cdr3_nt: TGCGCCACTACCACCCGCTCTGGGGCCAACGTCCTGACTTTC
cdr3_aa: CATTTRSGANVLTF
clone_size: few
j_call: TRBJ2-6
d_call: -
v_call: TRBV10-1

cdr3_nt: TGTGCCTGGAGTTTCAGCGGAGGCACAGATACGCAGTATTTT
cdr3_aa: CAWSFSGGTDTQYF
clone_size: -
j_call: TRBJ2-3
d_call: -
v_call: TRBV30

cdr3_nt: TGTGCCAGCAGGACCGGCGGGACTAACTCCTACAATGAGCAGTTCTTC
cdr3_aa: CASRTGGTNSYNEQFF
clone_size: -
j_call: TRBJ2-1
d_call: TRBD2
v_call: TRBV5-4

cdr3_nt: TGTGCCAGCAGTTCCCAGGGAGCGGGGGCTGGGGGTGAGCAGTTCTTC
cdr3_aa: CASSSQGAGAGGEQFF
clone_size: -
j_call: TRBJ2-1
d_call: TRBD2
v_call: TRBV28

cdr3_nt: TGTGCCAGCAGCCCGCGGGAGGGGACTGAAGCTTTCTTT
cdr3_aa: CASSPREGTEAFF
clone_size: -
j_call: TRBJ1-1
d_call: -
v_call: TRBV28

cdr3_nt: TGTGCCAGCACCAGACAGATGATGGGCAATCAGCCCCAGCATTTT
cdr3_aa: CASTRQMMGNQPQHF
clone_size: -
j_call: TRBJ1-5
d_call: -
v_call: TRBV6-1

cdr3_nt: TGTGCCAGCAAGGTTCTGGGGAGGGCTCAAGAGTCCTACGAGCAGTACTTC
cdr3_aa: CASKVLGRAQESYEQYF
clone_size: -
j_call: TRBJ2-7
d_call: TRBD2
v_call: TRBV27

cdr3_nt: TGTGCCAGCAGTCGGGGAGGAGCGGGGCATGAAAAACTGTTTTTT
cdr3_aa: CASSRGGAGHEKLFF
clone_size: once
j_call: TRBJ1-4
d_call: -
v_call: TRBV28

cdr3_nt: TGTGCCAGCAGTTACACCTATGGCGGCCTTAAAAATGAGCAGTTCTTC
cdr3_aa: CASSYTYGGLKNEQFF
clone_size: -
j_call: TRBJ2-1
d_call: -
v_call: TRBV6-5

cdr3_nt: TGTGCCAGCAGCCAAACAGGGGTGAAATTCGAGCAGTACTTC
cdr3_aa: CASSQTGVKFEQYF
clone_size: once
j_call: TRBJ2-7
d_call: TRBD1
v_call: TRBV4-2

cdr3_nt: TGTGCCAGCATTGGAGGGTTCTCTGGAAACACCATATATTTT
cdr3_aa: CASIGGFSGNTIYF
clone_size: -
j_call: TRBJ1-3
d_call: -
v_call: TRBV6-1

cdr3_nt: TGTGCCAGCATCGCCACAGGGGGAAGCTCCTACGAGCAGTACTTC
cdr3_aa: CASIATGGSSYEQYF
clone_size: -
j_call: TRBJ2-7
d_call: TRBD1
v_call: TRBV28

cdr3_nt: TGCAGCGTTGAAGGGGGACAGGGGGAGAATCTGGCAGGGGCCTTAGATTTT
cdr3_aa: CSVEGGQGENLAGALDF
clone_size: once
j_call: TRBJ1-3
d_call: TRBD1
v_call: TRBV29-1

cdr3_nt: TGTGCCTGGAGTCGGGGACAGGGGTTCTACGAGCAGTACTTC
cdr3_aa: CAWSRGQGFYEQYF
clone_size: -
j_call: TRBJ2-7
d_call: TRBD1
v_call: TRBV30

cdr3_nt: TGTGCCAGCAGGCATGGACAGGGGTATTCTCGGGATTCACCCCTCCACTTT
cdr3_aa: CASRHGQGYSRDSPLHF
clone_size: -
j_call: TRBJ1-6
d_call: TRBD1
v_call: TRBV7-9

cdr3_nt: TGTGCCAGCAGTCCTTCGTCAGCTTTCTTT
cdr3_aa: CASSPSSAFF
clone_size: -
j_call: TRBJ1-1
d_call: -
v_call: TRBV28

cdr3_nt: TGTGCCAGTGGACAGGTGAGCGATCAGCCCCAGCATTTT
cdr3_aa: CASGQVSDQPQHF
clone_size: few
j_call: TRBJ1-5
d_call: TRBD1
v_call: TRBV6-6

cdr3_nt: TGTGCCAGCAGTCTTGAACCGGGACAGGGGGCTGGGGCCAACGTCCTGACTTTC
cdr3_aa: CASSLEPGQGAGANVLTF
clone_size: -
j_call: TRBJ2-6
d_call: TRBD1
v_call: TRBV27

cdr3_nt: TGTGCCAGCAGCTTAGTACTACAGGCAGGGGCTTTCTTT
cdr3_aa: CASSLVLQAGAFF
clone_size: -
j_call: TRBJ1-1
d_call: -
v_call: TRBV7-9

cdr3_nt: TGTGCCAGCAGTTTCTCCGGGATGAGCAATCAGCCCCAGCATTTT
cdr3_aa: CASSFSGMSNQPQHF
clone_size: -
j_call: TRBJ1-5
d_call: -
v_call: TRBV27

cdr3_nt: TGTGCCAGCAGTGAAGGAATGGGACAGGGGGAAGAGACCCAGTACTTC
cdr3_aa: CASSEGMGQGEETQYF
clone_size: once
j_call: TRBJ2-5
d_call: TRBD1
v_call: TRBV2

cdr3_nt: TGCGCCAGCAGCCAAACCCGGGACAGGGGAGAAAGTGCAGAGACCCAGTACTTC
cdr3_aa: CASSQTRDRGESAETQYF
clone_size: -
j_call: TRBJ2-5
d_call: TRBD1
v_call: TRBV4-1

cdr3_nt: TGTGCCAGCAGTTACTGGGGCGGGGGTAGTGAGCAGTTCTTC
cdr3_aa: CASSYWGGGSEQFF
clone_size: -
j_call: TRBJ2-1
d_call: TRBD2
v_call: TRBV6-6

cdr3_nt: TGTGCCAGCAGCCCAATGACAGGGATGGAGACCCAGTACTTC
cdr3_aa: CASSPMTGMETQYF
clone_size: -
j_call: TRBJ2-5
d_call: TRBD1
v_call: TRBV9

cdr3_nt: TGTGCCTTGCTGACAGGGGTTTCCTACGAGCAGTACTTC
cdr3_aa: CALLTGVSYEQYF
clone_size: -
j_call: TRBJ2-7
d_call: TRBD1
v_call: TRBV30

cdr3_nt: TGTGCCAGCAGCTTAGATGGGCAGAACTATGGCTACACCTTC
cdr3_aa: CASSLDGQNYGYTF
clone_size: -
j_call: TRBJ1-2
d_call: -
v_call: TRBV7-9

cdr3_nt: TGTGCCAGCAGCTTAGGGTTTCGAGCGGGATCTGGAAACACCATATATTTT
cdr3_aa: CASSLGFRAGSGNTIYF
clone_size: -
j_call: TRBJ1-3
d_call: -
v_call: TRBV7-9

cdr3_nt: TGTGCCAGCAGTCAGGGGTCTCACTACACCTTC
cdr3_aa: CASSQGSHYTF
clone_size: few
j_call: TRBJ1-2
d_call: -
v_call: TRBV6-5

cdr3_nt: TGTGCATATGCGGCCGGGAGCAATCAGCCCCAGCATTTT
cdr3_aa: CAYAAGSNQPQHF
clone_size: -
j_call: TRBJ1-5
d_call: -
v_call: TRBV30

cdr3_nt: TGTGCCAGTAGTAAAGGTACGACAGCCCTCATGGAGCAGTACTTC
cdr3_aa: CASSKGTTALMEQYF
clone_size: few
j_call: TRBJ2-7
d_call: -
v_call: TRBV19

cdr3_nt: TGTGCCAGCAGCTACCTGGCGGAGACGGGTACGCAGTATTTT
cdr3_aa: CASSYLAETGTQYF
clone_size: -
j_call: TRBJ2-3
d_call: -
v_call: TRBV7-3

cdr3_nt: TGTGCCAGCAGCTTGTATCCCGGGGAGCTGTTTTTT
cdr3_aa: CASSLYPGELFF
clone_size: many
j_call: TRBJ2-2
d_call: -
v_call: TRBV5-6

cdr3_nt: TGTGCCAGCAGCCCAATACTAGCGGCAGGGTTTAATGAGCAGTTCTTC
cdr3_aa: CASSPILAAGFNEQFF
clone_size: -
j_call: TRBJ2-1
d_call: TRBD2
v_call: TRBV5-5

cdr3_nt: TGTGCCAGCACCGGGGGTTTCGGGAGCAATGAGCAGTTCTTC
cdr3_aa: CASTGGFGSNEQFF
clone_size: few
j_call: TRBJ2-1
d_call: -
v_call: TRBV7-9

cdr3_nt: TGCAGCGGGCTCGAGGGCTCGAGTAGGTACAATGAGCAGTTCTTC
cdr3_aa: CSGLEGSSRYNEQFF
clone_size: once
j_call: TRBJ2-1
d_call: -
v_call: TRBV29-1

cdr3_nt: TGTGCCAGCAGCGTAGTATTCGATACGCAGTATTTT
cdr3_aa: CASSVVFDTQYF
clone_size: -
j_call: TRBJ2-3
d_call: -
v_call: TRBV9

cdr3_nt: TGCGCCAGCAGCCCGACACGACAAGAGACCCAGTACTTC
cdr3_aa: CASSPTRQETQYF
clone_size: -
j_call: TRBJ2-5
d_call: -
v_call: TRBV4-1